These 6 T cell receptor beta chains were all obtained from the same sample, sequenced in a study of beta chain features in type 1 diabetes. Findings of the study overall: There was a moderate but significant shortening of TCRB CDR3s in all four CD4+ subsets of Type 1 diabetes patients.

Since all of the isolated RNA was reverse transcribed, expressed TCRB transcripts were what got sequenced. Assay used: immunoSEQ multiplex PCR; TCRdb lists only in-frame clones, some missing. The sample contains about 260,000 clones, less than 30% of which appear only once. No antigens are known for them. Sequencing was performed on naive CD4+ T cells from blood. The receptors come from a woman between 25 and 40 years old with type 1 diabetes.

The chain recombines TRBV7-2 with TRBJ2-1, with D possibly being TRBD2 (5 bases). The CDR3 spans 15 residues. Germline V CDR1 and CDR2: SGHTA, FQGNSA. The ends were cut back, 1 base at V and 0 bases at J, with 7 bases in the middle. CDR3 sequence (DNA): TGTGCCAGCAGCTTAGGCAGCGGCTCCTACAATGAGCAGTTCTTC. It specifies CASSLGSGSYNEQFF.

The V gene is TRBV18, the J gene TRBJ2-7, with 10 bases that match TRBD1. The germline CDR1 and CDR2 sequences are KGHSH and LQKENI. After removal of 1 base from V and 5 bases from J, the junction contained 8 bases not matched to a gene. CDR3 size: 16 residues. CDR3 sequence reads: CASSPRVGTGENEQYF. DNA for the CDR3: TGTGCCAGCTCACCACGGGTCGGGACAGGGGAGAACGAGCAGTACTTC.

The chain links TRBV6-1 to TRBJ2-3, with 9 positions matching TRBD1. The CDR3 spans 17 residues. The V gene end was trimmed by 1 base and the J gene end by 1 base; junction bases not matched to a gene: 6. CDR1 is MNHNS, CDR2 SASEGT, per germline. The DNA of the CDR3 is TGTGCCAGCAGTGAAGACTACAGGGGGCCTGGCACAGATACGCAGTATTTT. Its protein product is CASSEDYRGPGTDTQYF.

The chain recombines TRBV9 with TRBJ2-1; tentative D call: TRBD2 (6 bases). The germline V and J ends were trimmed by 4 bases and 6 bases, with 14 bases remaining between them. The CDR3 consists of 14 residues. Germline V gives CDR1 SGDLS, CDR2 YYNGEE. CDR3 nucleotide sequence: TGTGCCAGCAGCTTGTGGGACTCCGCCAATGAGCAGTTCTTC. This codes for CASSLWDSANEQFF.

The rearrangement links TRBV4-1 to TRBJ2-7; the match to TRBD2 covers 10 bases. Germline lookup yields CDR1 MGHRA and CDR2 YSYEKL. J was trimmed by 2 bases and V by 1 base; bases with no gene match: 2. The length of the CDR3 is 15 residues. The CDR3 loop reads CASSQGAGGPYEQYF. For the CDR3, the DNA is TGCGCCAGCAGCCAAGGAGCGGGAGGGCCCTACGAGCAGTACTTC.

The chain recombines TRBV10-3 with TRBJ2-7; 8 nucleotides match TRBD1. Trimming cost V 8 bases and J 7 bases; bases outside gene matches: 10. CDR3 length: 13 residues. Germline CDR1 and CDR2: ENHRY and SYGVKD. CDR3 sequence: CAIGPKTGEEQYF. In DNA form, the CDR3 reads TGTGCCATCGGACCAAAGACAGGGGAGGAGCAGTACTTC.